These T cell receptor beta chains were read from a single sample in a study of vaccination effects on CD4 cells after COVID-19. Sequencing was performed with immunoSEQ multiplex PCR; in TCRdb, only in-frame clones are kept and a portion is missing. The sample consists of roughly 65,000 clones, approximately 79% of them appearing once. These TCRs are of unknown antigen specificity. The sequencing used CD4+ T cells from PBMCs cultured with HCoV-NL63 spike peptides, collected before COVID-19 vaccination. The receptor set was obtained from a human donor who received a COVID-19 vaccine. CDR3s include the opening cysteine and the closing phenylalanine or tryptophan. A D gene is named only where the DNA matches it firmly. Not every row has a clone size; where given, it reads once, few, many or a size class.

J gene: TRBJ1-2; D gene: .; clone size: .; V gene: TRBV10-2; CDR3 protein: CASSNTVNYGYTF; CDR3 DNA: TGCGCCAGCAGCAATACAGTTAACTATGGCTACACCTTC
J gene: TRBJ2-2; D gene: .; clone size: .; V gene: TRBV3-1/TRBV3-2; CDR3 protein: CASSQDYSGELFF; CDR3 DNA: TGTGCCAGCAGCCAAGATTATAGCGGGGAGCTGTTTTTT
J gene: TRBJ2-3; D gene: .; clone size: .; V gene: TRBV10-1; CDR3 protein: CASSEGGAGGSADTQYF; CDR3 DNA: TGCGCCAGCAGTGAAGGGGGGGCCGGGGGGTCTGCAGATACGCAGTATTTT
J gene: TRBJ2-2; D gene: TRBD1; clone size: .; V gene: TRBV27; CDR3 protein: CASSRRQGVDRELFF; CDR3 DNA: TGTGCCAGCAGTCGAAGACAGGGGGTCGACCGGGAGCTGTTTTTT
J gene: TRBJ2-3; D gene: TRBD2; clone size: .; V gene: TRBV19; CDR3 protein: CATSGGATADTQYF; CDR3 DNA: TGTGCCACTTCGGGGGGGGCCACGGCAGATACGCAGTATTTT
J gene: TRBJ1-1; D gene: .; clone size: few; V gene: TRBV5-1; CDR3 protein: CASSFFLTDITEAFF; CDR3 DNA: TGCGCCAGCAGCTTTTTTTTGACAGATATCACTGAAGCTTTCTTT
J gene: TRBJ2-2; D gene: .; clone size: .; V gene: TRBV5-1; CDR3 protein: CASSLSGDDTGELFF; CDR3 DNA: TGCGCCAGCAGCTTGTCAGGTGACGACACCGGGGAGCTGTTTTTT
J gene: TRBJ2-3; D gene: TRBD1; clone size: once; V gene: TRBV9; CDR3 protein: CASSFGQGSTDTQYF; CDR3 DNA: TGTGCCAGCAGCTTCGGACAGGGTAGCACAGATACGCAGTATTTT
J gene: TRBJ1-4; D gene: .; clone size: .; V gene: TRBV7-8; CDR3 protein: CASSPKWGGEKLFF; CDR3 DNA: TGTGCCAGCAGCCCAAAGTGGGGTGGGGAAAAACTGTTTTTT
J gene: TRBJ1-6; D gene: .; clone size: .; V gene: TRBV6-5; CDR3 protein: CASSWGRDNSPLHF; CDR3 DNA: TGTGCCAGCAGTTGGGGGAGGGATAATTCACCCCTCCACTTT
J gene: TRBJ2-3; D gene: .; clone size: .; V gene: TRBV29-1; CDR3 protein: CSGGDSPDTQYF; CDR3 DNA: TGCAGCGGGGGGGACAGTCCAGATACGCAGTATTTT
J gene: TRBJ2-3; D gene: .; clone size: .; V gene: TRBV19; CDR3 protein: CASSGQTYTDTQYF; CDR3 DNA: TGTGCCAGTAGCGGGCAGACTTACACAGATACGCAGTATTTT
J gene: TRBJ2-2; D gene: .; clone size: few; V gene: TRBV5-1; CDR3 protein: CASSLIPGDTGELFF; CDR3 DNA: TGCGCCAGCAGCTTGATTCCGGGGGACACCGGGGAGCTGTTTTTT
J gene: TRBJ1-6; D gene: .; clone size: .; V gene: TRBV7-7; CDR3 protein: CASSYQFNSPLHF; CDR3 DNA: TGTGCCAGCAGCTACCAGTTTAATTCACCCCTCCACTTT
J gene: TRBJ1-6; D gene: .; clone size: .; V gene: TRBV5-1; CDR3 protein: CASSLSSSRAGGNSPLHF; CDR3 DNA: TGCGCCAGCAGCTTATCTTCGTCTCGGGCTGGGGGAAATTCACCCCTCCACTTT
J gene: TRBJ1-4; D gene: .; clone size: .; V gene: TRBV10-3; CDR3 protein: CAISERGVDEKLFF; CDR3 DNA: TGTGCCATCAGTGAACGGGGGGTCGATGAAAAACTGTTTTTT
J gene: TRBJ1-1; D gene: .; clone size: .; V gene: TRBV6-2/TRBV6-3; CDR3 protein: CASSPVRNTEAFF; CDR3 DNA: TGTGCCAGCAGCCCGGTCCGGAACACTGAAGCTTTCTTT
J gene: TRBJ1-2; D gene: TRBD1; clone size: .; V gene: TRBV7-3; CDR3 protein: CASSQGANYGYTF; CDR3 DNA: TGTGCCAGCAGCCAGGGGGCTAACTATGGCTACACCTTC
J gene: TRBJ1-5; D gene: TRBD1; clone size: once; V gene: TRBV6-5; CDR3 protein: CASSRQGYQPQHF; CDR3 DNA: TGTGCCAGCAGTCGACAGGGGTATCAGCCCCAGCATTTT
J gene: TRBJ1-6; D gene: TRBD1; clone size: .; V gene: TRBV7-2; CDR3 protein: CASSLVDQGASPLHF; CDR3 DNA: TGTGCCAGCAGCTTAGTCGACCAGGGGGCTTCACCCCTCCACTTT
J gene: TRBJ2-3; D gene: TRBD1; clone size: .; V gene: TRBV24-1; CDR3 protein: CATSDQSGGLDTQYF; CDR3 DNA: TGTGCCACCAGTGATCAGTCAGGGGGTCTTGATACGCAGTATTTT
J gene: TRBJ1-4; D gene: .; clone size: once; V gene: TRBV4-1; CDR3 protein: CASSQDFSGPSNEKLFF; CDR3 DNA: TGCGCCAGCAGCCAAGATTTTTCGGGACCGAGTAATGAAAAACTGTTTTTT
J gene: TRBJ1-1; D gene: .; clone size: .; V gene: TRBV29-1; CDR3 protein: CSVGGLVEAFF; CDR3 DNA: TGCAGCGTTGGAGGGTTGGTTGAAGCTTTCTTT
J gene: TRBJ1-6; D gene: .; clone size: .; V gene: TRBV6-6; CDR3 protein: CASSSPLGVQNSPLHF; CDR3 DNA: TGTGCCAGCAGCTCGCCCTTAGGGGTCCAGAATTCACCCCTCCACTTT
J gene: TRBJ1-4; D gene: TRBD1; clone size: .; V gene: TRBV3-1/TRBV3-2; CDR3 protein: CASRRTGGEKLFF; CDR3 DNA: TGTGCCAGCAGAAGGACAGGGGGTGAAAAACTGTTTTTT
J gene: TRBJ1-4; D gene: .; clone size: few; V gene: TRBV3-1/TRBV3-2; CDR3 protein: CASSQAIVREKLFF; CDR3 DNA: TGTGCCAGCAGCCAGGCTATCGTAAGGGAAAAACTGTTTTTT
J gene: TRBJ2-5; D gene: .; clone size: .; V gene: TRBV5-1; CDR3 protein: CASSLTQETQYF; CDR3 DNA: TGCGCCAGCAGCCTTACACAAGAGACCCAGTACTTC
J gene: TRBJ2-5; D gene: .; clone size: .; V gene: TRBV6-5; CDR3 protein: CASSYPGGSETQYF; CDR3 DNA: TGTGCCAGCAGTTACCCGGGGGGCTCCGAGACCCAGTACTTC
J gene: TRBJ1-4; D gene: .; clone size: .; V gene: TRBV5-5; CDR3 protein: CASSPTGFNEKLFF; CDR3 DNA: TGTGCCAGCAGCCCCACAGGATTTAATGAAAAACTGTTTTTT
J gene: TRBJ1-5; D gene: .; clone size: .; V gene: TRBV2; CDR3 protein: CASRQDGSNQPQHF; CDR3 DNA: TGTGCCAGCAGGCAGGACGGTAGCAATCAGCCCCAGCATTTT
J gene: TRBJ1-2; D gene: .; clone size: few; V gene: TRBV7-2; CDR3 protein: CASNTGTGGNYGYTF; CDR3 DNA: TGTGCCAGCAACACCGGGACCGGGGGAAACTATGGCTACACCTTC